The T cell receptor (beta chain) described here comes from a study of cytomegalovirus exposure and HLA in healthy donors. The sample holds one count of this clone. Its cognate antigen is unknown. The PCR made use of 60 Vbeta and 13 Jbeta primers. The assay was immunoSEQ multiplex PCR, and TCRdb's table has in-frame clones only and misses some. Of 120,000 to 150,000 clones listed, around 83% are singletons. The length of the CDR3 is 13 residues. V shed 5 bases and J 5 bases; nucleotides not matched to a gene: 2. Germline V CDR1 and CDR2: SGHTA, FQGTGA. Study results and caveats: Most TCRs appeared rarely, but some public TCRs recurred in many donors. For most TCR beta V segments, an earlier analysis put the productive rate at about 87% or about 30% of the time. Analysis performed later showed TCR beta chains linked to HLA being more clonally expanded than equally common others.

This sequence was found in a male donor in good health and CMV-seropositive. Input material: PBMCs. This sequence joins TRBV7-3 and TRBJ2-1, with TRBD2 matching 8 bases. CDR3 loop: CASSKLADNEQFF. Written as DNA, the CDR3 is TGTGCCAGCAGCAAACTAGCGGACAATGAGCAGTTCTTC.